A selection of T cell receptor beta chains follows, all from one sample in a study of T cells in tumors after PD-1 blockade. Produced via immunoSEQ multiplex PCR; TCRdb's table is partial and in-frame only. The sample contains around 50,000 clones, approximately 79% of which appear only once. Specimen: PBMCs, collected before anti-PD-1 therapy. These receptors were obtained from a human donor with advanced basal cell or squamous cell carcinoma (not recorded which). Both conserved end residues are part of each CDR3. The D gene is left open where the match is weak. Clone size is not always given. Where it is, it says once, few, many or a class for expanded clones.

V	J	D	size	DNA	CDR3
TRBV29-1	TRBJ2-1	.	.	TGCAGCGTTGGGGTTGCTTATGAGCAGTTCTTC	CSVGVAYEQFF
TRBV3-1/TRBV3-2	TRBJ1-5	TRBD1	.	TGTGCCAGCAGCCAAGGACAGGGACTAGGCAATCAGCCCCAGCATTTT	CASSQGQGLGNQPQHF
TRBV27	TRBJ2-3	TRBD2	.	TGTGCCAGCAGTGAGGGCCTAGCGGACTACACAGATACGCAGTATTTT	CASSEGLADYTDTQYF
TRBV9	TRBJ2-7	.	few	TGTGCCAGCAGCGTAGAAGTTTTCGCTTACGAGCAGTACTTC	CASSVEVFAYEQYF
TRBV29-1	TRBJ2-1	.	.	TGCAGCGTCGGAGGCACTGTCTACAATGAGCAGTTCTTC	CSVGGTVYNEQFF
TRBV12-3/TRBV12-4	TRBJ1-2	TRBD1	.	TGTGCCAGCAGAGAACAGGGGGCGAGAGGCTACACCTTC	CASREQGARGYTF
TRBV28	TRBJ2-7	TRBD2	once	TGTGCCAGCAGTTACGTGTTGGGTAGCGGGAGCTCCTACGAGCAGTACTTC	CASSYVLGSGSSYEQYF
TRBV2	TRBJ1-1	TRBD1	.	TGTGCCAGCAGGGAAGGGACAGGACCCATGAACACTGAAGCTTTCTTT	CASREGTGPMNTEAFF
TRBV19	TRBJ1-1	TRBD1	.	TGTGCCAGTAGTCGTGGACAGGGCACTGAAGCTTTCTTT	CASSRGQGTEAFF
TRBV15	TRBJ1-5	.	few	TGTGCCACCAGCGGCCCTGGGGATATCGATAGCAATCAGCCCCAGCATTTT	CATSGPGDIDSNQPQHF
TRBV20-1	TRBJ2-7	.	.	TGCAGTGTAAAAGGGCCCTACGAGCAGTACTTC	CSVKGPYEQYF
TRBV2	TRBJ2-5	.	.	TGTGCCAGCAGTGTGCGCGGAGCCGAGGGGAGCCAGTACTTC	CASSVRGAEGSQYF
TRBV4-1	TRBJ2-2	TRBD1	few	TGCGCCAGCAGCCCCCTAGGACAGGGGGGAAACACCGGGGAGCTGTTTTTT	CASSPLGQGGNTGELFF
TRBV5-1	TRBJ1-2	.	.	TGCGCCAGCAGCAGCGGGGGCTCAAACTATGGCTACACCTTC	CASSSGGSNYGYTF
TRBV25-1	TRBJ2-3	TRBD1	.	TGTGCCAGCGGACAGGCAGGCACAGATACGCAGTATTTT	CASGQAGTDTQYF
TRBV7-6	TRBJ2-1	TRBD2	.	TGTGCCAGCAGCTCTAGCGGTAGAAGCTCCTACAATGAGCAGTTCTTC	CASSSSGRSSYNEQFF
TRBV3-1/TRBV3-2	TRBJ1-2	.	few	TGTGCCAGCAGTCTCGGCGGACTCTTCCGGGGCTACACCTTC	CASSLGGLFRGYTF
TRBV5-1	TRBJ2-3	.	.	TGCGCCAGCAGCTTGGTTTCCCCCGGGGAAGATACGCAGTATTTT	CASSLVSPGEDTQYF
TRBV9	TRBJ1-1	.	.	TGTGCCAGCAGCGCGAGGACAATTGGGTACACTGAAGCTTTCTTT	CASSARTIGYTEAFF
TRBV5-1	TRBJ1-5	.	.	TGCGCCAGCAGCTTGTCCGGGGGGGACAATCAGCCCCAGCATTTT	CASSLSGGDNQPQHF
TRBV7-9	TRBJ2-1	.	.	TGTGCCAGCAGCTTAGATGGGGGTTGGGGCAATGAGCAGTTCTTC	CASSLDGGWGNEQFF
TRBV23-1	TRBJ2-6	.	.	TGCGCCAGCAGTCAGGACGGCTCCCCTCGCGGGGCCAACGTCCTGACTTTC	CASSQDGSPRGANVLTF
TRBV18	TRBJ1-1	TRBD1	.	TGTGCCAGCTCACCCGGACAGGACACTGAAGCTTTCTTT	CASSPGQDTEAFF
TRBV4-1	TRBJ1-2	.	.	TGCGCCAGCAGCCAAGCCGGGACGGCTAACTATGGCTACACCTTC	CASSQAGTANYGYTF
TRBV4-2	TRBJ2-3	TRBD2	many	TGTGCCAGCAGCCAAGGTAGCGGGGAGTATTACACAGATACGCAGTATTTT	CASSQGSGEYYTDTQYF
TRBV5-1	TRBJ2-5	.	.	TGCGCCAGCAGTTCCCGAGGGGGGCCCGCAAGCGAGACCCAGTACTTC	CASSSRGGPASETQYF
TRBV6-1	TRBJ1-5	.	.	TGTGCCAGCAGTGAGTTTGATCAGCCCCAGCATTTT	CASSEFDQPQHF
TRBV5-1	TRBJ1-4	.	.	TGCGCCAGCAGTGTCCAAGGGGGTGAAAAACTGTTTTTT	CASSVQGGEKLFF
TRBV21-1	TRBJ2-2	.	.	TGTGCCAGCAGCAAAGACCCCAGGGGGCGTGGCGGGGAGCTGTTTTTT	CASSKDPRGRGGELFF
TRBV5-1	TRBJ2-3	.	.	TGCGCCAGCAGCTTGGCTGGCGGTCAGGCAGATACGCAGTATTTT	CASSLAGGQADTQYF
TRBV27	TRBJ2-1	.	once	TGTGCCAGCTATGAGGGGGGGGCTAACAATGAGCAGTTCTTC	CASYEGGANNEQFF
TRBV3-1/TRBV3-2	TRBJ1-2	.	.	TGTGCCAGCAGCACAGGCTGGGCTAACTATGGCTACACCTTC	CASSTGWANYGYTF
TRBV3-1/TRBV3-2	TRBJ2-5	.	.	TGTGCCAGCAGCCAAGATGGGAGGGGGACACCGTACCAAGAGACCCAGTACTTC	CASSQDGRGTPYQETQYF
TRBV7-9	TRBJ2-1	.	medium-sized	TGTGCCAGCATCTTGGGGATTGGGTACAATGAGCAGTTCTTC	CASILGIGYNEQFF
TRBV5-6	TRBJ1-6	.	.	TGTGCCAGCAGCTTGATGGAGGGCAAGTCCTATAATTCACCCCTCCACTTT	CASSLMEGKSYNSPLHF
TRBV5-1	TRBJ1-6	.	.	TGCGCCAGCAGCTTGGGTCGAGATTCGCCCCTCCACTTT	CASSLGRDSPLHF
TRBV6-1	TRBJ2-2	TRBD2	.	TGTGCCAGCAGTGAAGGACTAGCGGGAGGGGCCGGGGAGCTGTTTTTT	CASSEGLAGGAGELFF
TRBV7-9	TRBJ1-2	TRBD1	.	TGTGCCAGCAGCTTAGGAGGGACAGACAGGAGCTTC	CASSLGGTDRSF
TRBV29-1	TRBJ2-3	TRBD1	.	TGCAGCGTTGCGGCAGGGGGATCAGGGGATACGCAGTATTTT	CSVAAGGSGDTQYF
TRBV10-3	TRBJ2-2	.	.	TGTGCCATCAGCCTAGACAGACCGAACACCGGGGAGCTGTTTTTT	CAISLDRPNTGELFF
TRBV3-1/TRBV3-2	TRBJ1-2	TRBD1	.	TGTGCCAGCAGCCAAGAAGGGACAGGGGGACGGGGCTACACCTTC	CASSQEGTGGRGYTF
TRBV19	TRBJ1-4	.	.	TGTGCCAGCCAGGTGACAACTAATGAAAAACTGTTTTTT	CASQVTTNEKLFF
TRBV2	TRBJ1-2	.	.	TGTGCCAGCACTGAAGGTCGCCTCGGCTACACCTTC	CASTEGRLGYTF
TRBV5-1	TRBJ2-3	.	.	TGCGCCAGCAGCTTGACAGGCAACACAGATACGCAGTATTTT	CASSLTGNTDTQYF
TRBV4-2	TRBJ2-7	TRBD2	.	TGTGCCAGCAGCCAAGAAGGTAGTTCTAGCGGGACCTACGAGCAGTACTTC	CASSQEGSSSGTYEQYF
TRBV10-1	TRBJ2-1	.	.	TGCGCCAGCAGTGAGTGGGTAGGATCTGAGCAGTTCTTC	CASSEWVGSEQFF
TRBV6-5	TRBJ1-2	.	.	TGTGCCAGCAGTTCCCTCGTCTCCGGCTACACCTTC	CASSSLVSGYTF
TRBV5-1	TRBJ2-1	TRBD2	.	TGCGCCAGCAGCCCGAGGGTAGCGGGAGAGGTAGCGTTCTTC	CASSPRVAGEVAFF
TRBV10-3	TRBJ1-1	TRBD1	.	TGTGCCATCAGCGCCGGGACAGGGAACACTGAAGCTTTCTTT	CAISAGTGNTEAFF
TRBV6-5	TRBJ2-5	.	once	TGTGCCAGCAGGTGGGGGGGCCGTCGGGAGACCCAGTACTTC	CASRWGGRRETQYF
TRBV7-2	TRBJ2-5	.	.	TGTGCCAGCAGCTTGATCTGGGGACATACGCAAGAGACCCAGTACTTC	CASSLIWGHTQETQYF
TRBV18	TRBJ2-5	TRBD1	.	TGTGCCAGCTCACGGGGACAGGGAGAGACCCAGTACTTC	CASSRGQGETQYF
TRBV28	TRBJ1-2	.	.	TGTGCCAGCAGTTCGAGCGTTTATGGCTACACCTTC	CASSSSVYGYTF
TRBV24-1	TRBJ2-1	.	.	TGTGCCACCAGTGACCTGGTGGGTATGGAGCAGTTCTTC	CATSDLVGMEQFF
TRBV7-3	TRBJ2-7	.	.	TGTGCCAGCAGCTTGACTAGATTTGACGAGCAGTACTTC	CASSLTRFDEQYF
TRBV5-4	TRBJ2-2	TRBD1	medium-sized	TGTGCCAGCAGGGCTACAGGGGGCACTAGGACCGGGGAGCTGTTTTTT	CASRATGGTRTGELFF
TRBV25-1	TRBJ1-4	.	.	TGTGCCAGCAGTGAGCCCGGGGCGATTGGTGAAAAACTGTTTTTT	CASSEPGAIGEKLFF
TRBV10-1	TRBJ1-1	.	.	TGCGCCAGCAGGGGTAGGACTGAAGCTTTCTTT	CASRGRTEAFF
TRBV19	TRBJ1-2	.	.	TGTGCCAGTAGTATGTCCAGGGGAGGCGACTATGGCTACACCTTC	CASSMSRGGDYGYTF